The rows below give T cell receptor beta chains drawn from one sample of a study of shared clonotypes between healthy human individuals. TCRdb keeps only in-frame clones here, not all; method: immunoSEQ multiplex PCR. Altogether about 1 million clones are present, 75% to 85% being singletons, with the ten largest covering under 0.65%. Input material: memory CD4+ T cells from PBMCs. The receptor set was obtained from a man aged 18-30 years in good health. Some clones in this sample may be carry-over from other donors' samples. Each CDR3 is given with its conserved first and last residue. A D gene is named only where the DNA matches it firmly. Some rows mark clone size as missing; the rest say once, few, many or name a class of expanded clone.

D	J	V	size	DNA	CDR3
TRBD2	TRBJ2-3	TRBV13	NA	TGTGCCAGCAGCTTAGGGATGGCGGGAGCTAGCACAGATACGCAGTATTTT	CASSLGMAGASTDTQYF
TRBD1	TRBJ1-1	TRBV29-1	few	TGCAGCGTTGACCGGACAGGGGCCATGAACACTGAAGCTTTCTTT	CSVDRTGAMNTEAFF
NA	TRBJ1-3	TRBV5-5	once	TGTGCCAGCAGCTTGGGCAGTTCAACGGGAAACACCATATATTTT	CASSLGSSTGNTIYF
NA	TRBJ2-7	TRBV19	NA	TGTGCCAGATACACGACAGTCTCCTACGAGCAGTACTTC	CARYTTVSYEQYF
TRBD1	TRBJ1-5	TRBV19	NA	TGTGCCAGTAGCCCCGACAGGGATCAGCCCCAGCATTTT	CASSPDRDQPQHF
NA	TRBJ2-2	TRBV5-1	few	TGCGCCAGCAGCAGTATGGGGGCTGGAGGGGAGCTGTTTTTT	CASSSMGAGGELFF
NA	TRBJ1-4	TRBV30	NA	TGTGCCGTATACATAGGAAAACTGTTTTTT	CAVYIGKLFF
TRBD2	TRBJ2-1	TRBV27	NA	TGTGCCAGCAGTTTATTTGAGACTAGCGGGATGTCTCGCAATGAGCAGTTCTTC	CASSLFETSGMSRNEQFF
TRBD1	TRBJ1-5	TRBV6-6	NA	TGTGCCAGCAGTGCAGGGGGCCTTCAGCCCCAGCATTTT	CASSAGGLQPQHF
NA	TRBJ2-3	TRBV5-6	NA	TGTGCCAGCAGCCCAGTAAGCACAGATACGCAGTATTTT	CASSPVSTDTQYF
NA	TRBJ1-1	TRBV5-1	NA	TGCGCCAGCAGCGCCAGGGACCTAAACACTGAAGCTTTCTTT	CASSARDLNTEAFF
NA	TRBJ1-2	TRBV6-1	NA	TGTGCCAGCAGTTCGACAGGAGCTAACTATGGCTACACCTTC	CASSSTGANYGYTF
NA	TRBJ2-5	TRBV4-2	NA	TGTGCCAGCAGCATTCGGGAGAGGGAGACCCAGTACTTC	CASSIRERETQYF
TRBD2	TRBJ2-4	TRBV7-9	once	TGTGCCAGCACCCCGGCTAGCGGAGATATTCAGTACTTC	CASTPASGDIQYF
NA	TRBJ2-5	TRBV7-2	NA	TGTGCCAGCACTCCCCTGGCGGGGCAACAAGAGACCCAGTACTTC	CASTPLAGQQETQYF
NA	TRBJ2-3	TRBV19	many	TGTGCCAGTAGTCAAATCCCAGGGGCAGATACGCAGTATTTT	CASSQIPGADTQYF
TRBD1	TRBJ1-2	TRBV27	NA	TGTGCCAGCAGTCGGGGGGGGACAGGGATCCTCTATGGCTACACCTTC	CASSRGGTGILYGYTF
NA	TRBJ1-2	TRBV4-2	NA	TGTGCCAGCAGCCAAGATTGGCAGGTAAACTATGGCTACACCTTC	CASSQDWQVNYGYTF
NA	TRBJ2-7	TRBV7-2	NA	TGTGCCAGCAGCCTTATTTCGGAGTTGGAGCAGTACTTC	CASSLISELEQYF
NA	TRBJ1-5	TRBV19	NA	TGTGCCAGTAGTATAGCAGGGACCTTCCATCAGCCCCAGCATTTT	CASSIAGTFHQPQHF
NA	TRBJ1-1	TRBV5-4	NA	TGTGCCAGCAGTGTAAGGGGTTCTTTCACCGGGGACACTGAAGCTTTCTTT	CASSVRGSFTGDTEAFF
NA	TRBJ2-5	TRBV7-9	few	TGTGCCAGCAGCCCGGGACCCAAAGAGACCCAGTACTTC	CASSPGPKETQYF
NA	TRBJ1-2	TRBV9	NA	TGTGCCAGCAGCGTAGAGACTAACTATGGCTACACCTTC	CASSVETNYGYTF
NA	TRBJ1-4	TRBV28	NA	TGTGCCAGCAGCACGACAGCGGAAGGTGAAAAACTGTTTTTT	CASSTTAEGEKLFF
NA	TRBJ2-2	TRBV29-1	NA	TGCAGCGTTGAAGACAGGGCGGTAACCGGGGAGCTGTTTTTT	CSVEDRAVTGELFF
NA	TRBJ2-5	TRBV6-4	NA	TGTGCCAGCAGTGGGAGGACAGCCAAGTCAGGAGAGACCCAGTACTTC	CASSGRTAKSGETQYF
TRBD2	TRBJ2-7	TRBV5-1	NA	TGCGCCAGCAGCCCCCAGGCGGGAGAAGGTAGGGAGCAGTACTTC	CASSPQAGEGREQYF
NA	TRBJ1-2	TRBV28	NA	TGTGCCAGCAACGGACAATCCGGGACCTTTTTCTTC	CASNGQSGTFFF
NA	TRBJ2-5	TRBV5-4	NA	TGTGCCGGTGCAACCGACATTCTACAAGAGACCCAGTACTTC	CAGATDILQETQYF
TRBD2	TRBJ2-7	TRBV7-2	NA	TGTGCCAGCAGCCGTCAGACTAGCGCCTCCTACGAGCAGTACTTC	CASSRQTSASYEQYF
TRBD1	TRBJ1-3	TRBV28	NA	TGTGCCAGCAGTCCCACCCCGGGAGGACAGGGGGCTGGAGACACCATATATTTT	CASSPTPGGQGAGDTIYF